This TCR beta chain stems from a study of T cell repertoires in cytomegalovirus infection. For the study at large: Matching HLA type and CMV infection were both indicated by public TCR beta signatures. The study, taken as a whole, reports: Cumulated frequencies of public TCR beta families served to identify carriers of CMV plus the relevant HLA. The response measured ex vivo was dominated by TCR beta clonotypes (HLA-C-restricted and CMV-specific).

This clonotype was counted between two and nine times. The antigen is undetermined. Each CDR3 protein is one row after TCRdb ran MiXCR on the reads. The data contain 150,000 to 200,000 distinct CDR3 sequences, roughly 18% of them singletons. The sequence came from a human donor in good health (CMV status not recorded). Some clones in this sample may be carry-over from other donors' samples. The sample was CD8+ T cells from PBMCs.

CDR3 residues: CASSWSSGENGEQFF. CDR3 sequence (DNA): TGTGCCAGCAGCTGGAGCTCGGGCGAGAACGGTGAGCAGTTCTTC. This sequence joins TRBV7-8 and TRBJ2-1, with D unclear. V lost 4 bases and J lost 9, with 19 bases in between. Germline values: CDR1 SGHVS, CDR2 FQNEAQ. The CDR3 length is 15 residues.